The present T cell receptor (beta chain) was sequenced within a study of cytomegalovirus exposure and HLA in healthy donors. Germline V gives CDR1 SGHNT, CDR2 YYREEE (reference sequence). Trimming cost V 0 bases and J 8 bases, with 11 bases left between them. This CDR3 region has 14 residues. The PCR ran on 60 Vbeta and 13 Jbeta primers. Sequenced by immunoSEQ multiplex PCR; TCRdb stores in-frame clones only, minus some. The repertoire holds roughly 130,000 clones, with around 80% as singletons. This clonotype originated in a male donor in good health and CMV-seropositive. Sample: PBMCs. This chain connects TRBV5-4 to TRBJ1-4, with D maybe TRBD1 (6 bases). CDR3 residues: CASSLGGGPEKLFF. CDR3 sequence (DNA): TGTGCCAGCAGCTTGGGCGGGGGGCCCGAAAAACTGTTTTTT.